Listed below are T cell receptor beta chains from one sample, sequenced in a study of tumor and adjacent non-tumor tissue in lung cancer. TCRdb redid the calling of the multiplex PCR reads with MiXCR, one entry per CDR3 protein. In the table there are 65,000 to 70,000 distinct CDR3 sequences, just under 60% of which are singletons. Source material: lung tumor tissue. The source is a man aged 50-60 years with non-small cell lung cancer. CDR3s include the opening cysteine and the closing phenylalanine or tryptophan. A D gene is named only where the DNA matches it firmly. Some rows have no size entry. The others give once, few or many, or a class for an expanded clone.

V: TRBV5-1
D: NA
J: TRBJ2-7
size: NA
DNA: TGCGCAAGCAGCTTGGAGCAGGGGCCCGGCTACGAGCAGTACTTC
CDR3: CASSLEQGPGYEQYF

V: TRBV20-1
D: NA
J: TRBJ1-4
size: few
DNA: TGCAGTGCCAAGGGGCAGTCTGGCAATGAAAAACTGTTTTTT
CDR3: CSAKGQSGNEKLFF

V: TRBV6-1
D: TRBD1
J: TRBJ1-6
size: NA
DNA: TGTGCCAGCAGTGAACAAGGGGGACAGGGGGCGCCCGCCCATAATTCACGCCTCCACTTT
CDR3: CASSEQGGQGAPAHNSRLHF

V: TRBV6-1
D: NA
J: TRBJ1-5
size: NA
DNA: TGTGTCAACAGTGAAGACTGGGCAGGCAACAATCAACCCCGGCATTTT
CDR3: CVNSEDWAGNNQPRHF

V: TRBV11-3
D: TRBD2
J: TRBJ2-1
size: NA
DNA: TGTGCCGGCAGCTTAGAGGGATTAGCGGGAGGCCGTCCCAATGAGCAGTTCTTC
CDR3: CAGSLEGLAGGRPNEQFF

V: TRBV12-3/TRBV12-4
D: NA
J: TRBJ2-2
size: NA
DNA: TGTGCCAGCAAGCAGGGTCTGAACACCAGGGAGCTGTTTTTT
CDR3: CASKQGLNTRELFF

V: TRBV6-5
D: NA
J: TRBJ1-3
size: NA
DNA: TGTGCCAGCAGTTACTCGGCAGGGAGCTCTGGAAACACCATATATTTT
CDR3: CASSYSAGSSGNTIYF

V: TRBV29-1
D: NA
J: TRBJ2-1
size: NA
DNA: TGCAGCGTTGCTCTCCCCCGTGGTGGGGCATGGGAGCAGTTCTTC
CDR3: CSVALPRGGAWEQFF

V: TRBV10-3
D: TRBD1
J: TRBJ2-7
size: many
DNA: TGTGCCATCAGTGGGGGGACAGGGGCCTCCTACGAGCAGTACTTC
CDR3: CAISGGTGASYEQYF

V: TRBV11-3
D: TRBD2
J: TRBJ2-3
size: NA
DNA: TGTGCCAGCAGCTTAAGGACTAGCGGTATAGATACGCACTATTTT
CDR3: CASSLRTSGIDTHYF

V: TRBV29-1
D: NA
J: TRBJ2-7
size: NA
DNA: TGCAACGTTGAAGACAGAGATCTTTACGAGCAGTACTTC
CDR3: CNVEDRDLYEQYF

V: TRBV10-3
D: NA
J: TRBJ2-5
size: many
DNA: TGTGCCATCAGTGAAGACACAGACCAAGAGACCCAGTACTTC
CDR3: CAISEDTDQETQYF

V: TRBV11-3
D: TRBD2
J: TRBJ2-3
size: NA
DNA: TGTGCCAACAGCCCTGGGTCTGGCGGGGGGGCCGCAGATACGCAGTATTTT
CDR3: CANSPGSGGGAADTQYF

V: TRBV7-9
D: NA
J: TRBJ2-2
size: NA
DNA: TGTGCCAGCAGCTTATTGCGGGCCGCGAACACCGGGGAGCTGTTTTTT
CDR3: CASSLLRAANTGELFF

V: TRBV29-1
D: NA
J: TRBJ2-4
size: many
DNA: TGCAGCCCCGAGGGGCAGGGGTGCCCCAAAAACATTCAGTACTTC
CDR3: CSPEGQGCPKNIQYF

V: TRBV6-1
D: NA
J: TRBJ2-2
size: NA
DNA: TGTGCCAGCAGTGTCAGGTTCGGGGTGACCGGGGAGCTGTTTTTT
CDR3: CASSVRFGVTGELFF

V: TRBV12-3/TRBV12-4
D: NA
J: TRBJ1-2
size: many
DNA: TGTGCCAGCAGTTTTGGTCAGGGGAGAGGCTACACCTTC
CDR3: CASSFGQGRGYTF

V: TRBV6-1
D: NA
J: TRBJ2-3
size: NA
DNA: TGTGCCGCTCAGGGGTCGTTGGTGCAGTATTTT
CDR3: CAAQGSLVQYF

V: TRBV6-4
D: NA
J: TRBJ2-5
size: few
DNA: TGTGCCAGCAGTTCCTCGGTAGGCCAAGAGACCCAGTACTTC
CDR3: CASSSSVGQETQYF

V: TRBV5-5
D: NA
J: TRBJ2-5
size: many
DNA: TGTGCCAGCAGCTTATCGGGGACTGGAGAGACCCAGTACTTC
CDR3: CASSLSGTGETQYF

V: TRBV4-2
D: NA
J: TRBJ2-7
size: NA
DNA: TGTGACAGCAGCCAAGAGAGGGGTTCGTACGAGCAGTACTTC
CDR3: CDSSQERGSYEQYF

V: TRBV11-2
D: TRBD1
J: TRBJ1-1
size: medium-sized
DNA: TGTGCCAGCAGCTGGACAGGGGGGCCTGAAGCTTTCTTT
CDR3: CASSWTGGPEAFF

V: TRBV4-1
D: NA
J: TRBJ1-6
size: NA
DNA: TGCGCCAGCAGCCAATATAGGGGGAGCAATTCACCTCTCCACTTT
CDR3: CASSQYRGSNSPLHF

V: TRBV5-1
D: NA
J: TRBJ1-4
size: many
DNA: TGCGCCAGCAGCTTAGACGCTGCTAATGAAAAACTGTTTTTT
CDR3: CASSLDAANEKLFF

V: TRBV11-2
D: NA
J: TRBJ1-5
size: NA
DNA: TGTATCAGCAGCTTAGTTCCCGATCAGCCCCAGCATTTT
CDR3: CISSLVPDQPQHF

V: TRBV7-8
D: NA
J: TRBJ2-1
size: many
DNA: TGTGCCAGCAGCTTGTCCAGCGGGCCTTACAATGAGCAGTTCTTC
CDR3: CASSLSSGPYNEQFF

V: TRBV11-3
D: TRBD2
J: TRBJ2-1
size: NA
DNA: TGTGCCGGCAGCCTAGCGGACCTGGCTGTCAATGAGCGGTTCTTC
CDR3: CAGSLADLAVNERFF

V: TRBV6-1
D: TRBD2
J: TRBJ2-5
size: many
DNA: TGTGCCAGCAGTGGGGGACGGACAGCGGGGGTGCAAGAGACCCAGTACTTC
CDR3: CASSGGRTAGVQETQYF

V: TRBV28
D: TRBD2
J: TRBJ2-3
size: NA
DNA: TGTGCCAGCAGTATGGGACTAGCGGGAGGCGAAGATACGCAGTATTTT
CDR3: CASSMGLAGGEDTQYF

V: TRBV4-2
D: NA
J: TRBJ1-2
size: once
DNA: TGTGCCAGCAGCCGAGAGGGGGTTGGCTACACTTTC
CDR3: CASSREGVGYTF

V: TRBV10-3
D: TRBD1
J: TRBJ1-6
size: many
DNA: TGTGCCATCAGTGACCCGGGACAGGGGACTTATAATTCACCCCTCCACTTT
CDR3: CAISDPGQGTYNSPLHF

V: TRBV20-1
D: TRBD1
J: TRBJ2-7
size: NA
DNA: TGCAGTGCTAGAGCCCCCCAGGGGGCTAACGAGCAGTGCTTC
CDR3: CSARAPQGANEQCF

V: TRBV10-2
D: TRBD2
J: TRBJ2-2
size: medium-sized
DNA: TGCGCCAGCAGCCCCGCGGGGGTGGCCAACACCGGGGAGCTGTTTTTT
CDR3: CASSPAGVANTGELFF

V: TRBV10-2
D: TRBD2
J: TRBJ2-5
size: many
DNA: TGCGCCAGCAGCACGGGACTAGCGGTGGAGACCCAGTACTTC
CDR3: CASSTGLAVETQYF

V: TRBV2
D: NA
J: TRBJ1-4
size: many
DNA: TGTGCCAGCATGAGGGATCATAATGAAAAACTGTTTTTT
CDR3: CASMRDHNEKLFF

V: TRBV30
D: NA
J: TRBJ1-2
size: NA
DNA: TGTGCCTGGAGAAGTGGGAATTATGGCTACACCTTC
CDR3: CAWRSGNYGYTF

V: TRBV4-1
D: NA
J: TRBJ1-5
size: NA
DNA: TGCGCCAGCAGCCCCCCACCTCCCGACTACCCGGTCCCTTTAGGGCAGCCCCAGCATTTT
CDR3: CASSPPPPDYPVPLGQPQHF

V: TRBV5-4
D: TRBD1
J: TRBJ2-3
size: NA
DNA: TGTGCCAGCAGCCACAGGGGAGGCACAGATACGCAGTATTTT
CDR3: CASSHRGGTDTQYF

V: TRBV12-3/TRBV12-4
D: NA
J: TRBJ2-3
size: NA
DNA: TGTGCCAGCAGTTTAGCCCTTACAAATGCGCAGTATTTT
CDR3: CASSLALTNAQYF

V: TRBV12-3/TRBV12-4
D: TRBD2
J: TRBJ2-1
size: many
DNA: TGTGCCAGCAAAGGGACTAGGGGGGGGAATGAGCAGTTCTTC
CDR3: CASKGTRGGNEQFF

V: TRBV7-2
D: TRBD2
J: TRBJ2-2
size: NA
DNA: TGTGCCAGCAGCAAGCTAGCGGGAGTGGACACCGGGGAGCTGTTTTTT
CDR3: CASSKLAGVDTGELFF

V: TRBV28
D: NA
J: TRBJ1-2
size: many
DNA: TGTGCCAGCAGTTTACAGGGGACCCTCGATGGCTACACCTTC
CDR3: CASSLQGTLDGYTF

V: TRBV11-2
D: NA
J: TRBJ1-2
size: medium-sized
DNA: TGTGCCAGCAGCGTCGACAGATTTAACTATGGCTACACCTTC
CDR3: CASSVDRFNYGYTF

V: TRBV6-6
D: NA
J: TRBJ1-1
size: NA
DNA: TGTGCCAGCAGTTACCAGCCCCGGAAAGGGCGCATGAACACTGAAGCTTTCTTT
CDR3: CASSYQPRKGRMNTEAFF

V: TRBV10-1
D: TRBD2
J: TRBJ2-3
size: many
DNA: TGCGCCAGCAGTGAAGCGGGAACAGATACGCAGTATTTT
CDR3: CASSEAGTDTQYF

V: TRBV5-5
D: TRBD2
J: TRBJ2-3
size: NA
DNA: TGTACCAGCAGCTTGCAGCGGGAGGGCCCTCCAGATACGCAATATTTT
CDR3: CTSSLQREGPPDTQYF

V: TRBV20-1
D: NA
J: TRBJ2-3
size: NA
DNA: TGCAGTTCTAGAGGGTGGACAGATACGCAGTATTTT
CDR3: CSSRGWTDTQYF

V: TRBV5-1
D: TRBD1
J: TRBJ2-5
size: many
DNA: TGCGCCAGCAGCTCCGACAGGGGGCAAGAGACCCAGTACTTC
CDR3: CASSSDRGQETQYF

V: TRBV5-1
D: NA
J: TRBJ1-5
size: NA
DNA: TGCGCCAGCAGCTTGCCTAAAGAGGACACGGATAGCAATCAGCCCCAGCATTTT
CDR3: CASSLPKEDTDSNQPQHF

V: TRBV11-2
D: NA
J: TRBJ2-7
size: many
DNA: TGTGCCAGCAGCTTACGTGAGAGCTACGAGCAGTACTTC
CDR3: CASSLRESYEQYF

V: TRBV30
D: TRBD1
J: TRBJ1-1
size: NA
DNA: TGTGCCCGGAGTGGGGCCGCCACAGGGGCAAACACTGAAGCTTTCTTT
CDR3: CARSGAATGANTEAFF

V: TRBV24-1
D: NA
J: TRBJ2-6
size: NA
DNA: TGTGCCACCAGTGATAGGGGGAGGGGGTCCCCCCCTGGGGCCAACGTCCTGACTTTC
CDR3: CATSDRGRGSPPGANVLTF

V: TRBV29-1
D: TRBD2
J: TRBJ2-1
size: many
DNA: TGCAGCGTTGCTCAGATAGCGGGAGGGGTTTACAATGAGCAGTTCTTC
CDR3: CSVAQIAGGVYNEQFF

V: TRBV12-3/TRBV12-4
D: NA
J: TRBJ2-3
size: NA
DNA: TGTGTCGGCGAGGGGAATACAGATACGCAGTATTTT
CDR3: CVGEGNTDTQYF

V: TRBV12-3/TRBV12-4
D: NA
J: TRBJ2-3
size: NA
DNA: TGTGTAAGCAGTCAGTCGAGGGGGGGGGCAGATACGCAGTATTTT
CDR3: CVSSQSRGGADTQYF